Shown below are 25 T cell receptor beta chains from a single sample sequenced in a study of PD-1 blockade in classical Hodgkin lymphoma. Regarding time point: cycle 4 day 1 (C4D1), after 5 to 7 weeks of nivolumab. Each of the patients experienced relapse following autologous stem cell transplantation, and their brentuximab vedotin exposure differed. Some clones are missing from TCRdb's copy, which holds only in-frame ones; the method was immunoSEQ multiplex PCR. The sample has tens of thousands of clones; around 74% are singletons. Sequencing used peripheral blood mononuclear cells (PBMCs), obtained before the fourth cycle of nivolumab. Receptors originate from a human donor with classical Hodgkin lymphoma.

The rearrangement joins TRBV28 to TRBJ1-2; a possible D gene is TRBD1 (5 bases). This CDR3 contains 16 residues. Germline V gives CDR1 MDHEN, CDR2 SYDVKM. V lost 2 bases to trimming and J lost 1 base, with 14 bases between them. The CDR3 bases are TGTGCCAGCAGTTTACGGGGACCGAGTCTTAACTATGGCTACACCTTC. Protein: CASSLRGPSLNYGYTF.

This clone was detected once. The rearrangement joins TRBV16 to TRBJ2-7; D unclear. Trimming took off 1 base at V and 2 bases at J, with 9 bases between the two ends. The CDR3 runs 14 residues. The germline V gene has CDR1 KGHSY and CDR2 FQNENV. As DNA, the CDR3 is TGTGCCAGCAGCCAATGGGTTTCTGCCTACGAGCAGTACTTC. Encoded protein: CASSQWVSAYEQYF.

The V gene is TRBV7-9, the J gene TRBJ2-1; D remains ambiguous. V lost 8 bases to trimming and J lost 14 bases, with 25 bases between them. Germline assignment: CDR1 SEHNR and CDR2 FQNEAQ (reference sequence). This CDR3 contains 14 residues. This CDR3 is CASELSRTSAQKFF. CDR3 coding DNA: TGTGCCAGCGAGCTTAGCCGTACGTCGGCTCAAAAGTTCTTC.

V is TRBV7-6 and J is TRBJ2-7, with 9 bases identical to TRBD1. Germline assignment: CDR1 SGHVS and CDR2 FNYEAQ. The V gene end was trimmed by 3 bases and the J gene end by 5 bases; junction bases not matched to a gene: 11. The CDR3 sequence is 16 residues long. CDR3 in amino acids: CASSLGPGQGGHEQYF. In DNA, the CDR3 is TGTGCCAGCAGCTTGGGTCCGGGACAGGGTGGCCACGAGCAGTACTTC.

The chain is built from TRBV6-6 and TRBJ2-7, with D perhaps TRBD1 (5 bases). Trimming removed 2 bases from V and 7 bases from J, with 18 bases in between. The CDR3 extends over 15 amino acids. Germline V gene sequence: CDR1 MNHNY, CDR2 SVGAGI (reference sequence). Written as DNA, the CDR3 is TGTGCCAGCAGTTACGAGGCAGGGCCACGAATGGAGCAGTACTTC. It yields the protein CASSYEAGPRMEQYF.

CDR3 nucleotide sequence: TGTGCCAGTTCACCCATGGACACTGAAGCTTTCTTT. It is translated as CASSPMDTEAFF. The chain employs TRBV6-6 and TRBJ1-1; the D is unclear. Germline V gene sequence: CDR1 MNHNY, CDR2 SVGAGI (reference sequence). The CDR3 is 12 amino acids. V gave up 9 bases and J gave up 3 bases, with 11 bases separating them.

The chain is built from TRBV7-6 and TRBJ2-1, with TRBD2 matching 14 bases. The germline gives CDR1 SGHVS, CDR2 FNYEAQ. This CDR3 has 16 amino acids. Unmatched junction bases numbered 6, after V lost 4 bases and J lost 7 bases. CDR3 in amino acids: CASSSGLAGAGNEQFF. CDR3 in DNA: TGTGCCAGCAGCTCGGGACTAGCGGGAGCGGGAAATGAGCAGTTCTTC.

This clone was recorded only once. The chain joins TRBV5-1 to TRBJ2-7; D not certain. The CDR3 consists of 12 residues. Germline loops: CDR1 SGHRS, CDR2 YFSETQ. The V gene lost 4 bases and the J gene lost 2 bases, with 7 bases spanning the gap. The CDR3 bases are TGCGCCAGCAGCCGGACCGCCTACGAGCAGTACTTC. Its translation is CASSRTAYEQYF.

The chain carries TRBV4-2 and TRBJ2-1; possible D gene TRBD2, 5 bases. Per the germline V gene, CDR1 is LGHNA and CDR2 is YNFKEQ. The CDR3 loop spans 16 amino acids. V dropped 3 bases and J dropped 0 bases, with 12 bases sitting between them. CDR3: CASSHEAVSSYNEQFF. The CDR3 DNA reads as TGTGCCAGCAGCCACGAAGCGGTAAGCTCCTACAATGAGCAGTTCTTC.

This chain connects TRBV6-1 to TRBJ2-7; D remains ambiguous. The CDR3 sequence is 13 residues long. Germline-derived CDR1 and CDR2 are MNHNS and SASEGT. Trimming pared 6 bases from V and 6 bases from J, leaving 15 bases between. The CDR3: CASRVLDIGEQYF. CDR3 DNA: TGTGCCAGCAGGGTCTTGGATATAGGCGAGCAGTACTTC.

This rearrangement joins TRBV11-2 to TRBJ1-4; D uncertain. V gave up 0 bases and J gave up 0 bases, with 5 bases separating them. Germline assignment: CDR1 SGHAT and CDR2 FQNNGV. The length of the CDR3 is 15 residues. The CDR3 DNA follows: TGTGCCAGCAGCTTAGATCGGGCAACTAATGAAAAACTGTTTTTT. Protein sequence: CASSLDRATNEKLFF.

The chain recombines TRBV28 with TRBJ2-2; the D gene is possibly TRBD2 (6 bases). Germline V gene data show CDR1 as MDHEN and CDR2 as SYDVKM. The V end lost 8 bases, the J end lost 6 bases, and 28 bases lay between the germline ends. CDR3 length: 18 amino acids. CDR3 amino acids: CASHPRGSGRLLPGELFF. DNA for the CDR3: TGTGCCAGCCACCCTCGGGGGTCAGGTCGTCTCCTACCCGGGGAGCTGTTTTTT.

CDR3 DNA: TGTGCCAGCTCACCAAAGCTAAAAGGACAGGGGAATGAAAAACTGTTTTTT. Translating it yields CASSPKLKGQGNEKLFF. The V call is TRBV18, the J call TRBJ1-4; 9 nucleotides align to TRBD1. The ends lost 2 bases at V and 5 bases at J; junction bases unmatched: 9. This CDR3 contains 17 residues. CDR1 is KGHSH, CDR2 LQKENI, per germline.

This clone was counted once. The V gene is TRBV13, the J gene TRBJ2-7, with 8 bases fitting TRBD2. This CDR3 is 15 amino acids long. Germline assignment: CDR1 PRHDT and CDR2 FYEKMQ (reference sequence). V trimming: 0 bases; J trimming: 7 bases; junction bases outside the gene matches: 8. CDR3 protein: CASSLGGRDVREQYF. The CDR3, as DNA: TGTGCCAGCAGCTTAGGCGGGAGGGATGTTAGGGAGCAGTACTTC.

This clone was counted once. CDR3 nucleotides: TGCGCCAGCAGCCTCCTACACGACTCAACGAACCGGGATGAGCAGTTCTTC. This gives the protein CASSLLHDSTNRDEQFF. This chain joins TRBV4-1 and TRBJ2-1; no reliable D call. Germline CDR1 reads MGHRA; CDR2 reads YSYEKL. V gave up 4 bases and J gave up 8 bases, with 24 bases separating them. CDR3 length equals 17 residues.

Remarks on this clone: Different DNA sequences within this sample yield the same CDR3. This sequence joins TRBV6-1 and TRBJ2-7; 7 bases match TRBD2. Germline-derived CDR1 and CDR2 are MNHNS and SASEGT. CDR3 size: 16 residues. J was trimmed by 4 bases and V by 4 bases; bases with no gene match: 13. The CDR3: CASSGPFGRSVYEQYF. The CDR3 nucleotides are TGTGCCAGCAGTGGTCCTTTCGGGAGGAGTGTTTACGAGCAGTACTTC.

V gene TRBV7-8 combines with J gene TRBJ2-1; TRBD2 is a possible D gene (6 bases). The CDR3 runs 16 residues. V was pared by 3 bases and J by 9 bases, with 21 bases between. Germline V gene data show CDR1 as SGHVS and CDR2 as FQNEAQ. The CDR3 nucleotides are TGTGCCAGCAGCTTTCGACTAGTCGGGACGGACGGTGAGCAGTTCTTC. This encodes CASSFRLVGTDGEQFF.

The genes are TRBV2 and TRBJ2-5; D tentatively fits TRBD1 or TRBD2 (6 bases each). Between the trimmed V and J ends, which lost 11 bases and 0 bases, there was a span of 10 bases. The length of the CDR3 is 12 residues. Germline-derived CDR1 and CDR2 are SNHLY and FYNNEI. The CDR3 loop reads CAGRTDQETQYF. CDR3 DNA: TGTGCCGGGAGGACAGACCAAGAGACCCAGTACTTC.

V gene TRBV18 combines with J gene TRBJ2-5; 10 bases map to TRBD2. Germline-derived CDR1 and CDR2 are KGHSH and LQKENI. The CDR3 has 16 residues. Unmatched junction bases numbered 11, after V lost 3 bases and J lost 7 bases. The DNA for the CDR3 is TGTGCCAGCTCACCTTCTTCTAGCGGGAGAGCGGGGACCCAGTACTTC. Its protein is CASSPSSSGRAGTQYF.

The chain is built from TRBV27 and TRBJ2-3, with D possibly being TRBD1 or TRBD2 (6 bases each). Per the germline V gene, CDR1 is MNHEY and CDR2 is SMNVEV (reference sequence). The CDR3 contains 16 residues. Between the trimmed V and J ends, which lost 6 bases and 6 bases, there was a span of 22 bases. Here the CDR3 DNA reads TGTGCCAGCAGCCTAGAAGGGCTAGGGGGGCCGGATACGCAGTATTTT. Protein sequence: CASSLEGLGGPDTQYF.

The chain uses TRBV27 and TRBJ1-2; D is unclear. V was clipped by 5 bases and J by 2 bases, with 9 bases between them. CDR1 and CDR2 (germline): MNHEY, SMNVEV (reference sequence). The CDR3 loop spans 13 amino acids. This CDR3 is CASSPRENYGYTF. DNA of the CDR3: TGTGCCAGCAGTCCGAGGGAGAACTATGGCTACACCTTC.

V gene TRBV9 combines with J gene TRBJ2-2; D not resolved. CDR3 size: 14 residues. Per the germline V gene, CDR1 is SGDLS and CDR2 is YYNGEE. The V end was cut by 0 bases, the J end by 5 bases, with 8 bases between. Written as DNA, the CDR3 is TGTGCCAGCAGCGTAGACCCAACAACCGGGGAGCTGTTTTTT. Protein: CASSVDPTTGELFF.

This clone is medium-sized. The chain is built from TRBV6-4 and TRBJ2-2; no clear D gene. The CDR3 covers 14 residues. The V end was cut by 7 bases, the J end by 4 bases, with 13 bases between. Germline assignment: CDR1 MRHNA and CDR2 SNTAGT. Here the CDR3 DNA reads TGTGCCAGCACGGCTACCCCGGGCACCGGGGAGCTGTTTTTT. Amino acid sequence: CASTATPGTGELFF.

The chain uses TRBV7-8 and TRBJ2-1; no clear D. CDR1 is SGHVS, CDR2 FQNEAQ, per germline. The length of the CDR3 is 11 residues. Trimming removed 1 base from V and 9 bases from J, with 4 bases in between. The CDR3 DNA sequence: TGTGCCAGCAGCTTAGGAGGTGAGCAGTTCTTC. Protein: CASSLGGEQFF.

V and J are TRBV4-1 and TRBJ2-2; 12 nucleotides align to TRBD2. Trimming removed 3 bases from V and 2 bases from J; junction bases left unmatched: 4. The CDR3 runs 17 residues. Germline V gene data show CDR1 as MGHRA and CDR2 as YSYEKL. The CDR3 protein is CASSQSTSGRNTGELFF. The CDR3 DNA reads TGCGCCAGCAGCCAGTCGACTAGCGGGAGAAACACCGGGGAGCTGTTTTTT.